Following are 30 T cell receptor beta chains from one sample sequenced in a study of regulatory T cells in long-lasting Graves disease. With iRepertoire HTBI primers and Arm-PCR of CDR3 regions, TCR beta libraries were built. TCRdb re-derived calls from the multiplex PCR reads in MiXCR, one entry per CDR3 protein. The sample lists some 370,000 distinct CDR3 sequences; less than 25% were seen once. Time point defined: persistent/refractory GD, antithyroid drugs over 5 years with positive TRAb. The TCR library was prepared using RNA isolated from PBMCs. The material was peripheral blood mononuclear cells (PBMCs), obtained when the disease was refractory, from a patient treated with antithyroid drugs. The receptors stem from a female donor with Graves disease.

This clonotype was observed a few times. This sequence joins TRBV6-2 or TRBV6-3 and TRBJ2-2; unclear D gene. The V gene lost 10 bases and the J gene lost 0 bases, with 12 bases spanning the gap. The V gene's germline CDR1 is MNHEY and CDR2 SVGEGT. This CDR3 comprises 14 residues. This CDR3 is CAIGQPPNTGELFF. Written as DNA, the CDR3 is TGTGCCATAGGGCAACCTCCGAACACCGGGGAGCTGTTTTTT.

The chain links TRBV11-1 to TRBJ2-7; 9 bases are a match to TRBD2. The CDR3 has 18 amino acids. Germline values: CDR1 SGHAT, CDR2 FQDESV (reference sequence). V was pared by 2 bases and J by 2 bases, with 13 bases of the junction left unmatched. The CDR3 sequence is CASSLSPLSAGGAYEQYF. CDR3 DNA sequence: TGTGCCAGCAGCTTATCACCCCTGTCAGCGGGAGGAGCCTACGAGCAGTACTTC.

The chain combines TRBV18 with TRBJ2-1; 12 bases align to TRBD2. CDR3 size: 17 residues. J was trimmed by 5 bases and V by 3 bases; bases with no gene match: 8. Germline CDR1 reads KGHSH; CDR2 reads LQKENI. As DNA, the CDR3 is TGTGCCAGCTCACCGCGACTAGCGGGAGCCACCCACAATGAGCAGTTCTTC. It codes for CASSPRLAGATHNEQFF.

This clonotype was seen only a few times. The V and J genes are TRBV10-3 and TRBJ2-5; 7 bases agree with TRBD1. The CDR3 is 13 amino acids. After removal of 6 bases from V and 4 bases from J, the junction contained 5 bases not matched to a gene. Per germline, CDR1 ENHRY and CDR2 SYGVKD. The CDR3 region has the DNA TGTGCCATCAGAGACAGGGTCGGAGAGACCCAGTACTTC. Translating it yields CAIRDRVGETQYF.

J is TRBJ2-7 and V is TRBV6-1, with TRBD2 identical over 8 bases. After removal of 10 bases from V and 3 bases from J, the junction contained 2 bases not matched to a gene. CDR1 and CDR2 from the germline V gene are MNHNS and SASEGT. The CDR3 totals 11 residues. The CDR3 nucleotides are TGTGCCACTGGGACTAGCTACGAGCAGTACTTC. Translated: CATGTSYEQYF.

Points on this clonotype: One base away lies a much larger clone, so this may be a sequencing read error. The gene calls are TRBV20-1 and TRBJ1-5, with TRBD1 identical over 9 bases. Germline loops: CDR1 DFQATT, CDR2 SNEGSKA (reference sequence). This CDR3 is 14 amino acids long. CDR3 coding DNA: TGCAATGCTAGAGAAGGGACAGGGACGCAGCCCCAGCATTTT. Its protein product is CNAREGTGTQPQHF.

This clonotype was seen many times. The chain couples TRBV6-5 to TRBJ2-7; D is unresolved. Trimming removed 3 bases at V and 4 bases at J, with 7 bases between. Germline CDR1 and CDR2: MNHEY and SVGAGI. The CDR3 is 12 amino acids. The CDR3 coding sequence is TGTGCCAGCAGTTATTCGGCTTACGAGCAGTACTTC. This translates into CASSYSAYEQYF.

V usage is TRBV11-2 and J usage is TRBJ2-3, with D possibly being TRBD2 (6 bases). The CDR3 is 18 amino acids. Germline CDR1 SGHAT, CDR2 FQNNGV. V dropped 0 bases and J dropped 6 bases, with 22 bases sitting between them. CDR3 coding DNA: TGTGCCAGCAGCTTAGAATCCGGGAGTGGACCTCGTTCGGATACGCAGTATTTT. It translates to CASSLESGSGPRSDTQYF. The full variable domain, in which reference TRBV11-2 and TRBJ2-3 provide the parts outside the CDR3, is EAGVAQSPRYKIIEKRQSVAFWCNPISGHATLYWYQQILGQGPKLLIQFQNNGVVDDSQLPKDRFSAERLKGVDSTLKIQPAKLEDSAVYLCASSLESGSGPRSDTQYFGPGTRLTVL.

This clonotype has just a few counts. A clone one base away is much larger, so this may be a read error. V and J are TRBV3-1 and TRBJ1-5; D is uncertain. The CDR3 runs to 14 residues. Germline assignment: CDR1 LGHDT and CDR2 YNNKEL (reference sequence). The chain's CDR3 is CASTQDPSFQPQHF. In nucleotides, the CDR3 is TGTGCCAGCACCCAAGACCCAAGTTTTCAGCCCCAGCATTTT.

This clonotype was counted only a few times. V is TRBV4-1 and J is TRBJ1-1; 9 bases line up with TRBD1. With 2 bases clipped from V and 4 bases from J, the junction kept 5 bases outside the gene matches. CDR3 length: 15 residues. Germline CDR1 MGHRA, CDR2 YSYEKL. The CDR3 region has the DNA TGCGCCAGCAGCCAATGGGACAGGGAAATCACTGAAGCTTTCTTT. Translation: CASSQWDREITEAFF.

This clonotype showed up just a few times. The chain links TRBV2 to TRBJ2-3, with 9 bases aligning to TRBD1. The CDR3 consists of 18 residues. Germline loops: CDR1 SNHLY, CDR2 FYNNEI. V was pared by 0 bases and J by 3 bases, with 10 bases of the junction left unmatched. The CDR3: CASSEALPGQGKTDTQYF. CDR3 bases: TGTGCCAGCAGTGAAGCGCTTCCGGGACAGGGTAAAACAGATACGCAGTATTTT.

This clonotype was seen at least ten times. CDR3 DNA: TGTGCCAGCAGCCAACAATCACTAGCGGGAGCGGTTCCCACCGGGGAGCTGTTTTTT. It encodes CASSQQSLAGAVPTGELFF. The chain joins TRBV2 to TRBJ2-2; 11 nucleotides agree with TRBD2. Germline V CDR1 and CDR2: SNHLY, FYNNEI. The CDR3 totals 19 residues. Losses at the gene ends were 6 bases for V and 4 bases for J; bases not matched to a gene: 16.

This clonotype was counted a few times. CDR3 region: CASSLVGFGTSANQETQYF. Here the CDR3 DNA reads TGTGCCAGCAGCTTAGTTGGTTTTGGGACTAGCGCGAATCAAGAGACCCAGTACTTC. The chain employs TRBV7-8 and TRBJ2-5; 10 nucleotides align to TRBD2. The CDR3 runs 19 residues. The V gene's germline CDR1 is SGHVS and CDR2 FQNEAQ. V lost 1 base, J lost 2 bases, and 13 bases stayed unmatched. Combining the CDR3 with reference TRBV7-8 and TRBJ2-5 gives the whole variable domain GAGVSQSPRYKVAKRGQDVALRCDPISGHVSLFWYQQALGQGPEFLTYFQNEAQLDKSGLPSDRFFAERPEGSVSTLKIQRTQQEDSAVYLCASSLVGFGTSANQETQYFGPGTRLLVL.

The sample holds many counts of this clonotype. The chain carries TRBV9 and TRBJ1-4; no definite D call. CDR3 length: 14 amino acids. Germline V gene sequence: CDR1 SGDLS, CDR2 YYNGEE. V lost 4 bases and J lost 5, with 12 bases in between. The CDR3 DNA reads as TGTGCCAGCAGCCTAGCCGGGGTCAATGAAAAACTGTTTTTT. Amino acids: CASSLAGVNEKLFF.

The chain carries TRBV20-1 and TRBJ1-5; the D is unclear. The CDR3 consists of 13 residues. V gave up 3 bases and J gave up 6 bases, with 12 bases separating them. CDR1 and CDR2 (germline): DFQATT, SNEGSKA (reference sequence). The CDR3, as DNA: TGCAGTGCTAGTCTGGGCAGCTTTCAGCCCCAGCATTTT. Amino acid sequence: CSASLGSFQPQHF.

Concerning this clonotype: The missing conserved phenylalanine or tryptophan at the end of this CDR3 makes a read error likely. The chain combines TRBV27 with TRBJ1-1; TRBD1 might be the D (5 bases). The CDR3 covers 13 residues. Trimming took off 5 bases at V and 2 bases at J, with 9 bases between the two ends. In germline, CDR1 is MNHEY, CDR2 SMNVEV (reference sequence). The CDR3 DNA reads as TGTGCCAGCAGTAGGGGTTCAAACACTGAAGCTTTCCTT. Translation: CASSRGSNTEAFL.

This rearrangement joins TRBV10-3 to TRBJ2-3, with D perhaps TRBD2 (5 bases). The germline V gene encodes CDR1 ENHRY and CDR2 SYGVKD. The CDR3 sequence is 12 residues long. Deletions cut 9 bases from V and 4 bases from J, with 11 bases between. The CDR3 sequence: CAMEAASDTQYF. The CDR3 nucleotides are TGTGCCATGGAAGCGGCATCAGATACGCAGTATTTT.

The table lists this clonotype with many counts. V and J are TRBV28 and TRBJ2-4; a weak D match, TRBD2 (6 bases). V was trimmed by 1 base and J by 1 base, leaving 14 bases between them. Germline CDR1 MDHEN, CDR2 SYDVKM. This CDR3 is built from 17 residues. The CDR3 coding sequence is TGTGCCAGCAGTTTATCTTCAGGGAGGTGGGCCAAAAACATTCAGTACTTC. It specifies CASSLSSGRWAKNIQYF.

V gene TRBV10-3 combines with J gene TRBJ2-5; 7 bases align to TRBD2. Trimming took 2 bases from V and 0 from J; bases not matched to a gene: 12. CDR1 ENHRY and CDR2 SYGVKD come from the germline V gene. The CDR3 length is 18 residues. The CDR3 loop reads CAISEDLASGGHQETQYF. For the CDR3, the DNA is TGTGCCATCAGTGAGGACTTGGCTAGCGGAGGACACCAAGAGACCCAGTACTTC.

This sequence joins TRBV11-2 and TRBJ2-2; D unresolved. The CDR3 length is 14 residues. Trimming removed 1 base at V and 6 bases at J, with 9 bases between. Germline CDR1 and CDR2: SGHAT and FQNNGV. CDR3 nucleotides: TGTGCCAGCAGCTTAGCTGTTTTCGCCGGGGAGCTGTTTTTT. Its translation is CASSLAVFAGELFF.

This clonotype was counted at least ten times. The chain has TRBV2 and TRBJ1-2, with a tentative D call TRBD1 (5 bases). Germline V gene data show CDR1 as SNHLY and CDR2 as FYNNEI. Trimming removed 6 bases from V and 5 bases from J, with 13 bases in between. The CDR3 is made up of 13 amino acids. CDR3 nucleotide sequence: TGTGCCAGCAGGACAGCCTTTACTTATGGCTACACCTTC. This encodes CASRTAFTYGYTF.

The chain has TRBV18 and TRBJ2-2, with 7 bases matching TRBD2. CDR3 length: 15 residues. J gave up 6 bases and V 2 bases, and 6 bases lay outside the gene matches. Germline CDR1 is KGHSH and CDR2 is LQKENI. CDR3 in DNA: TGTGCCAGCTCACCAGCCCCTAGCGGATCCGGGGAGCTGTTTTTT. It codes for CASSPAPSGSGELFF.

This clonotype was detected only a few times. The CDR3, as DNA: TGTGCCAGCGGGGACAGGGGGGAGTTGGGCGGGAGGGTACTCGAGCAGTACTTC. Encoded protein: CASGDRGELGGRVLEQYF. This chain links TRBV28 with TRBJ2-7; 11 nucleotides agree with TRBD1. V shed 8 bases, J shed 6 bases, and the junction held 21 bases outside the gene matches. The germline V gene has CDR1 MDHEN and CDR2 SYDVKM. The CDR3 sequence is 18 residues long.

Many counts were recorded for this clonotype. The CDR3 coding sequence is TGTGCCAGCAGTTTAGCCTCGCCAGGCTCCTACGAGCAGTACTTC. Amino acid sequence: CASSLASPGSYEQYF. The chain combines TRBV28 with TRBJ2-7, with no clear D. CDR1 is MDHEN and CDR2 is SYDVKM in the germline V gene. This CDR3 region has 15 residues. The V end was cut by 2 bases, the J end by 0 bases, with 11 bases between. Full variable domain (missing parts from reference TRBV28 and TRBJ2-7): DVKVTQSSRYLVKRTGEKVFLECVQDMDHENMFWYRQDPGLGLRLIYFSYDVKMKEKGDIPEGYSVSREKKERFSLILESASTNQTSMYLCASSLASPGSYEQYFGPGTRLTVT.

This clonotype showed up just a few times. This sequence joins TRBV28 and TRBJ2-1; the D is unclear. This CDR3 region has 15 residues. The V and J ends lost 1 base and 0 bases respectively, with 7 bases between them. CDR1 and CDR2 from the germline V gene are MDHEN and SYDVKM. CDR3 DNA sequence: TGTGCCAGCAGTTTATCCGGATTCTCCTACAATGAGCAGTTCTTC. Translating gives CASSLSGFSYNEQFF.

This clonotype was counted between two and nine times. The V gene is TRBV6-1, the J gene TRBJ1-5; D ambiguous. The V end was cut by 6 bases, the J end by 5 bases, with 11 bases between. The CDR3 spans 13 residues. Per germline, CDR1 MNHNS and CDR2 SASEGT. The CDR3 is CASRRTQDQPQHF. CDR3 coding DNA: TGTGCCAGCAGGCGGACCCAAGATCAGCCCCAGCATTTT.

This clonotype showed up just once. An end of the junction does not agree with germline; a read error may underlie this. The chain combines TRBV13 with TRBJ2-2; 9 bases are shared with TRBD1. This CDR3 has 15 residues. CDR1 and CDR2 from the germline V gene are PRHDT and FYEKMQ (reference sequence). The CDR3 DNA sequence: TGTGCCAGCAGCCTCGGACAGGGGAGCACCGGGGGGCTGTTTTTT. This translates into CASSLGQGSTGGLFF.

This clonotype was seen ten or more times. V and J are TRBV2 and TRBJ1-1; TRBD1 is a possible D gene (5 bases). V was pared by 7 bases and J by 5 bases, with 20 bases between. CDR1 and CDR2 (germline): SNHLY, FYNNEI. The CDR3 length is 15 residues. The CDR3, as DNA: TGTGCCAGCACCCTATTGGCCCTCGGGGGGACTGAAGCTTTCTTT. Protein product: CASTLLALGGTEAFF.

The chain uses TRBV6-1 and TRBJ2-7; 8 bases align to TRBD2. The V segment lost 8 bases and the J segment 6 bases; nucleotides outside the gene matches: 12. Germline-derived CDR1 and CDR2 are MNHNS and SASEGT. The CDR3 extends over 14 amino acids. The CDR3 spells CASGSGGVGSEQYF. CDR3 sequence (DNA): TGTGCCAGCGGGTCGGGGGGGGTCGGCTCCGAGCAGTACTTC.

For this clonotype: Just one base apart from a much larger clone, this may be a read error. This chain joins TRBV6-2 or TRBV6-3 and TRBJ1-2; 8 bases fit TRBD1. Germline V CDR1 and CDR2: MNHEY, SVGEGT. The V gene end was trimmed by 4 bases and the J gene end by 13 bases; junction bases not matched to a gene: 8. The CDR3 is 12 residues long. The CDR3 spells CASSSDRVRCTF. The CDR3 DNA follows: TGTGCCAGCAGTTCGGACAGGGTGCGCTGCACCTTC.